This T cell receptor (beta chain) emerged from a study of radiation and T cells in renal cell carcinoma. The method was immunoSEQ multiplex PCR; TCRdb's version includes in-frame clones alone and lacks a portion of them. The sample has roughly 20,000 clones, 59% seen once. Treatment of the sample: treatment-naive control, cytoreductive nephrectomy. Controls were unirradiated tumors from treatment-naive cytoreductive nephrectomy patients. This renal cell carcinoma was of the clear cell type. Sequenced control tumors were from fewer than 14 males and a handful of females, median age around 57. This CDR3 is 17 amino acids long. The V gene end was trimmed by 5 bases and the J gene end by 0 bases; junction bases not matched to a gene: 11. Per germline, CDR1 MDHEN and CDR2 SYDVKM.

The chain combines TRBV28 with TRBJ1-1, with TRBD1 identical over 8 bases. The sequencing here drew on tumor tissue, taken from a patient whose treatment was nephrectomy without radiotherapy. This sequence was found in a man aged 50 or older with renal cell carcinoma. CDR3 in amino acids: CASSHRRGQAMNTEAFF. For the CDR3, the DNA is TGTGCCAGCAGTCACCGTAGGGGACAGGCCATGAACACTGAAGCTTTCTTT.